This T cell receptor (beta chain) emerged from a study of blood T cell repertoires in COVID-19. Whole-study context: COVID-19 samples from acute and convalescent phases originated in the United States, Italy and Spain. In each case, the material was cDNA or gDNA derived from T cells, B-cell-depleted T cells, or PBMCs.

Authors' analysis steps: Reference gene primer amplification gave nucleated cell count estimates. The method was immunoSEQ multiplex PCR; TCRdb's version includes in-frame clones alone and lacks a portion of them. V, J and clone size are taken as reported in that table, and D and trimming were inferred from the DNA itself. The table lists 300,000 to 400,000 clones, 70% to 90% of them singletons. This clone has just one count. It was during active infection that Seattle patients were enrolled and then longitudinally followed. Germline V gene data show CDR1 as LGHDT and CDR2 as YNNKEL (reference sequence). Trimming cost V 1 base and J 5 bases; bases outside gene matches: 1. The CDR3 is 14 residues long.

This chain connects TRBV3-1 (or the pseudogene TRBV3-2) to TRBJ2-1; TRBD2 matches 8 bases. Sample: peripheral blood. This clonotype originated in a woman in her twenties or thirties with COVID-19, enrolled during active disease. The CDR3: CASSQAGGDNEQFF. The DNA of the CDR3 is TGTGCCAGCAGCCAAGCGGGGGGGGACAATGAGCAGTTCTTC.